This T cell receptor beta chain was identified during a study of T cells after yellow fever vaccination. For TCR, cDNA came from 5'RACE template switching, which added a universal primer site and UMIs. TCRdb itself ran the 5' RACE reads through MiXCR, one entry per CDR3 protein. The table records around 120,000 distinct CDR3 sequences, roughly 15% of them present only once. Study findings and constraints: The presence of abundant clonotypes contaminating from the bulk population was possible in FACS-sorted repertoires. Subsequent booster samples again held most clones from primary vaccination (96% CD4, nearly 90% CD8). Although most clonotypes did not, a small share appeared in both CD4 and CD8 compartments.

The table lists this clonotype with a few counts. Its antigen is unidentified. This TCR was sampled from a man younger than 35 who received the YFV17D yellow fever vaccine. The specimen comprised CD8+ T cells sorted from PBMCs, sampled 5 days after the yellow fever booster vaccination.

The CDR3 DNA reads TGTGCCAGCAGCTCGAGGGGGATCTCTGGAAACACCATATATTTT. Residues: CASSSRGISGNTIYF. V usage is TRBV7-2 and J usage is TRBJ1-3; D might be TRBD1 (6 bases). V dropped 4 bases and J dropped 0 bases, with 10 bases sitting between them. This CDR3 region has 15 residues. The germline gives CDR1 SGHTA, CDR2 FQGNSA.